This TCR beta chain was recovered during a study of Ad26.COV2.S vaccination and SARS-CoV-2 variants. Background on the study: Each vaccinee took Ad26.COV2.S intramuscularly, once or twice 56 days apart.

Treatment indicated: some 20 received Ad26.COV2.S at low or high dose, single or two shots; about 5 received placebo; per-sample allocation not given. Day 63 after the first vaccine or placebo injection was the time point for sampling. The individual, an adult aged 18-55 years, was a donor in Boston. Its platform was an Ad26 vector, and its expressed antigen was Wuhan-strain SARS-CoV-2 spike. The length of the CDR3 is 13 residues. The V gene lost 0 bases and the J gene lost 6 bases, with 5 bases spanning the gap. The V gene's germline CDR1 is KGHSH and CDR2 LQKENI. Comments on this clone: As yet, its antigen is unknown.

Study-level points and caveats: Overall T cell responses may have been underestimated by the analyses of TCR breadth and depth.

Produced via immunoSEQ multiplex PCR; TCRdb's table is partial and in-frame only. The top ten clones hold less than 4% of a sample with about 350,000 clones, roughly 81% of them seen once. The sequence derives from a person aged 18-65 years who received the Ad26.COV2.S COVID-19 vaccine or a placebo. The sequenced sample was peripheral blood, obtained in a trial of Ad26.COV2.S vaccine versus placebo. The chain carries TRBV18 and TRBJ2-2, with D possibly matching TRBD1 (5 bases). CDR3 DNA: TGTGCCAGCTCACCACCGGGGCCCGGGGAGCTGTTTTTT. As protein: CASSPPGPGELFF. Full variable domain (missing parts from reference TRBV18 and TRBJ2-2): NAGVMQNPRHLVRRRGQEARLRCSPMKGHSHVYWYRQLPEEGLKFMVYLQKENIIDESGMPKERFSAEFPKEGPSILRIQQVVRGDSAAYFCASSPPGPGELFFGEGSRLTVL.